This T cell receptor beta chain is from a study of cytomegalovirus exposure and HLA in healthy donors listed by TCRdb under 2017. About the full investigation: An earlier analysis of 587 of the donors reported about 260 Gb of sequence data and 117 million unique TCR beta sequences obtained from about 170 million T cells. To predict cytomegalovirus infection status, the study combined high-throughput TCR immunosequencing, statistical association of individual TCRs with disease status, and machine learning. Typing coverage differed by locus: A, B, C, DRB1 and DQB1 were typed in roughly 620-630 donors, DQA1 in 500 to 550, DPA1 in roughly 590, and DPB1 in just under 490. Among roughly 400 genotyped donors of the cohort, an average of roughly 230,000 unique TCR beta nucleotide sequences was sequenced per donor, of which about 19% were non-productive. Roughly 300 gigabases of sequencing data and 78 million or so unique TCR sequences were included in an early release covering roughly 600 HLA-typed donors. Donor age, sex, ethnicity and CMV serostatus were compiled alongside the repertoire data. In addition to the first cohort of around 670 subjects, a separate validation cohort of approximately 120 different subjects was used. Rather than using new phenotypic data, the later analysis identified candidate immune exposures from TCR beta sequences and from how often those sequences occurred across donors. The study aimed to test whether signatures of past pathogen exposure could be identified by cataloging public T cell receptors. In a later analysis, previously published TCR beta repertoires from hundreds of donors were re-analyzed and high-resolution HLA genotyping was added so that TCR occurrence patterns could be studied. A later genetic analysis used genome-wide SNP genotypes for about three fifths of the roughly 700 donors, treating that subset as a discovery cohort. An earlier analysis of roughly 600 of the donors used high-throughput TCR beta sequencing to judge whether each TCR beta V gene segment behaved as functional or pseudogenic. Among the roughly 400 genotyped donors, approximately 76% belonged to the genetic ancestry cluster associated with self-reported Caucasian donors. Every repertoire in the discovery cohort had been generated on one and the same sequencing platform. Using immunosequencing, the study profiled T cell repertoires from about 650 subjects and related those repertoires to cytomegalovirus serostatus. Both class I and class II loci were covered by HLA typing, at four-digit resolution. Because of strong linkage in the cohort, five DR-DQ haplotypes were treated as single units for association and clustering. What the authors observed across the whole study: In the study, 150 to 200 TCR beta chains were listed as associated with cytomegalovirus. The classifier was reported to diagnose cytomegalovirus status with high specificity and sensitivity in both the original and validation cohorts. Some IMGT-functional V segments, including TRBV6-2 and TRBV6-3, could not be told apart with the 87-base-pair reads, so those segments were excluded. In a later analysis, several top co-occurrence clusters were reported to appear linked to parvovirus B19, influenza, CMV and Epstein-Barr virus. In a later genetic analysis, fewer N-insertions in productive TCRs were reported among donors in an Asian-associated ancestry cluster than the 666-donor mean. In an earlier analysis of 587 of the donors, most TCR beta V segments were observed in productive rearrangements about 90% or about 30% of the time, broadly matching IMGT annotations. Presence/absence analyses assumed roughly uniform sequencing depth across donors, an assumption that may not hold. Across donors, most TCR sequences were observed very rarely, whereas some public TCRs were present in many individuals. V-gene and J-gene trimming of TCR beta chains was associated with a missense DCLRE1C variant in a later genetic analysis, and the association was replicated in an independent cohort. In a later analysis, HLA-associated TCR beta chains were found to be more clonally expanded and to have lower generation probabilities than equally common non-associated chains. The sequencing pipeline was judged likely to have produced a cluster of highly shared sequence variants as a technical artifact. Only TCR beta chains were sequenced in this cohort, and the absence of alpha or paired-chain data limited detectable features. For the cohort, immune exposure information was limited to CMV serostatus. It was suggested by the authors that the approach could potentially be generalized to other disease states and immunological phenotypes. When HLA alleles, especially DR and DQ, strongly co-occurred, attributing TCR associations to individual alleles was difficult. The earlier analysis of 587 of the donors excluded some 15 rarely observed V segments, including chromosome 9 orphons, because counts were too low. In a later analysis, most CMV-associated TCR beta chains were found to appear HLA-restricted, with HLA associations seemingly driven largely by CMV exposure. A further reported finding was that TCR beta sequences accurately predicted the HLA-A and HLA-B alleles for most subjects in the first cohort. At a false discovery rate of 0.05, a later analysis linked approximately 18,000 TCR beta sequences to specific HLA alleles. Because HLA typing was unavailable for some donors at each locus, only the typed subset was used in association tests. Correlated functional status among segregating V segments might reflect linkage disequilibrium, but an unknown experimental factor could not be ruled out. In vitro tests confirmed that a few of the cytomegalovirus-associated TCR beta chains recognize cytomegalovirus antigens. According to a later analysis, TCR association rates differed among HLA loci, with DRB1 alleles showing the most associated TCRs and HLA-C alleles showing the fewest.

The cohort was made up of approximately 670 healthy bone marrow donors. All cohort members were sampled while nominally healthy, although unrecorded immune exposures were likely present. The donor was CMV seronegative and was included in the group of hundreds of seronegative cohort members. A peripheral blood sample was collected from each donor, and TCR beta sequencing was performed on peripheral blood mononuclear cells. Genomic DNA was extracted from the blood cell samples with the Qiagen DNeasy Blood Extraction Kit. The CDR3 measures 15 amino acids from cysteine to phenylalanine. Just the 45-base CDR3 DNA is kept, in frame starting at base 1. V lost 9 bases and J lost 3 bases, and the count of bases not matched to a germline gene is 5. CDR1 is given as MDHEN and CDR2 as SYDVKM, both from the germline V gene. The library was made by the immunoSEQ multiplex PCR assay. For the multiplex PCR, a mixture combining 60 forward primers for TCR Vbeta segments and 13 reverse primers for TCR Jbeta segments was used. The CDR3 region of rearranged TCR beta genes was amplified from genomic DNA with a multiplex PCR assay. The amplified TCR beta libraries were sequenced on the Illumina HiSeq System as 87-base-pair reads. The authors' pipeline ran thus. A later analysis tallied 75 million to 95 million unique TCR beta chains across the approximately 670 repertoires, and roughly 11 million of those chains were shared by two or more donors. A nearest-neighbor algorithm error-corrected the raw reads and collapsed the reads into unique sequences, merging closely related sequences to remove PCR and sequencing errors. Alignment of CDR3 sequences to IMGT reference sequences was used to assign V, D and J gene segments. Each retained sequence needed at least a six-nucleotide match to both a V gene segment and a J gene segment. Rearrangements were called productive when the CDR3 lacked stop codons and stayed in frame with V and J; all others were non-productive. Following IMGT convention, CDR3 was defined as the stretch from the second conserved V-encoded cysteine up to the conserved J-encoded phenylalanine. Sequences without an unambiguous match to a single V gene segment were excluded from the earlier analysis of 450 to 650 of the donors. An earlier analysis of roughly 590 of the donors called V segments functional above 56.7% productive rearrangements and segregating when the between-donor standard deviation exceeded 5%. A statistical classification framework was built for diagnosing cytomegalovirus status from the catalog of TCR beta chain sequences. A later analysis assigned V and J genes by comparing TCR nucleotide sequences with IMGT/GENE-DB human TR gene sequences. The TCRdist pipeline was used in a later analysis to assign CDR3 sequences and most-parsimonious VDJ recombination scenarios. In a later analysis, every TCR beta chain was defined by the combination of its CDR3 amino acid sequence and its V-gene family, and reads without a unique V-gene family were dropped. A later analysis removed over 500 highly shared, low-generation-probability nucleotide sequences to deal with suspected cross-contamination and a sequencing artifact. In a later analysis, a clonal expansion index was calculated for each public chain from normalized within-repertoire ranks of inferred template counts. In a later analysis, generation probabilities were computed with a VDJ recombination model fitted to out-of-frame rearrangements, and the resulting probabilities were checked against IGoR. A later analysis scored TCR-TCR, TCR-HLA and TCR-CMV co-occurrence with hypergeometric tests, applying a repertoire-size bias correction to TCR pairs. False discovery rates were estimated in a later analysis by permuting HLA or CMV assignments 20 times. A later analysis grouped co-occurring TCRs with DBSCAN, adding TCRdist sequence similarity when clustering within HLA-allele-positive subsets. Repertoires with fewer than 30,000 or more than 120,000 public chains were left out of co-occurrence clustering, as were several repertoires with anomalous nucleotide sharing. TCRdb provides this immuneACCESS table in a form limited to in-frame rearrangements. Some clones are lacking; in checked studies, under half of them reflect an unresolved V gene, and why the rest are absent is not known. V and J calls and clone size are given by that table; D and trimming were obtained from the DNA. This sample holds some 180,000 clones; 82% were observed only once. The top ten hold roughly 1.4% of the sample.

This clone was found once. The specificity of this receptor is unknown. No per-base quality is available; no much larger clone lies one base away. The TCR comes from a man aged 35 to 55 in good health and CMV-seronegative. In this chain, TRBV28 is recombined with TRBJ2-2; 12 junctional bases match TRBD2. Sequencing was done on a sample of PBMCs. The DNA sequence reads TGTGCCAGTCTAGCGGGGGGGCCCCACACCGGGGAGCTGTTTTTT. This translates into CASLAGGPHTGELFF.